Here is one T cell receptor (beta chain) with its context. Its antigen remains unidentified. TCRdb called the 5' RACE reads again in MiXCR, with one record for every CDR3 protein. The data hold 250,000 to 300,000 distinct CDR3 sequences, with approximately 19% observed a single time. Trimming took off 3 bases at V and 2 bases at J, with 9 bases between the two ends. The length of the CDR3 is 14 residues. The germline CDR1 and CDR2 sequences are SGDLS and YYNGEE. This specimen comes from a study of T-cell memory formation after mild COVID-19. Study outcomes and limitations: Contracting clones from day 15 to 85 showed balanced CD4/CD8; later expanders favored CD4+.

V usage is TRBV9 and J usage is TRBJ2-1; D tentatively reads TRBD1 or TRBD2 (6 bases each). The sequenced sample consisted of PBMCs or a T cell subset sorted from them (not recorded which). The receptor's source is a young man who had mild COVID-19 (a few samples of this study predate the infection). Cell type and time point are not known. The CDR3 loop is CASSAGGAYNEQFF. For the CDR3, the DNA is TGTGCCAGCAGCGCCGGGGGCGCCTACAATGAGCAGTTCTTC. Complete variable domain (other parts from reference TRBV9 and TRBJ2-1): DSGVTQTPKHLITATGQRVTLRCSPRSGDLSVYWYQQSLDQGLQFLIQYYNGEERAKGNILERFSAQQFPDLHSELNLSSLELGDSALYFCASSAGGAYNEQFFGPGTRLTVL.